One sample yielded the 30 T cell receptor beta chains listed below, sequenced in a study of CD8+ T cells in alopecia areata. Reverse transcription of extracted RNA yielded cDNA, which provided the sequencing template. Generated by immunoSEQ multiplex PCR, the TCRdb table keeps only in-frame clones and is missing some. Among approximately 200,000 clones listed, roughly three fifths were seen once. Specified treatment: oral pan-JAK inhibitor, 5-10 mg twice daily. Sequenced here: CD4+ T cells sorted from blood, sampled at week 4, from a patient treated with tofacitinib. These receptors all stem from a human donor with alopecia areata.

This sequence joins TRBV18 and TRBJ1-1; D unresolved. V lost 2 bases, J lost 1 base, and 17 bases lay in between. CDR3 length equals 17 residues. Germline CDR1 is KGHSH and CDR2 is LQKENI. CDR3 DNA: TGTGCCAGCTCACCAGTGCCGGGCGGACGGCAGAACACTGAAGCTTTCTTT. Translation: CASSPVPGGRQNTEAFF.

This chain connects TRBV29-1 to TRBJ1-3; D perhaps matches TRBD1 (5 bases). Germline values: CDR1 SQVTM, CDR2 ANQGSEA. This CDR3 is 12 amino acids long. The V end was cut by 4 bases, the J end by 4 bases, with 8 bases between. The DNA of the CDR3 is TGCAGCGTTGTGGAGGGGGGAAACACCATATATTTT. Encoded protein: CSVVEGGNTIYF.

This clone has only one observation. The chain couples TRBV6-6 to TRBJ1-2, with 8 bases fitting TRBD1. V shed 6 bases and J 4 bases; nucleotides not matched to a gene: 7. Per the germline V gene, CDR1 is MNHNY and CDR2 is SVGAGI (reference sequence). The CDR3 has 14 amino acids. CDR3 amino acids: CASSAGGATYGYTF. In DNA, the CDR3 is TGTGCCAGCAGCGCAGGGGGCGCGACCTATGGCTACACCTTC.

The rearrangement joins TRBV5-1 to TRBJ1-2; TRBD1 aligns across 7 bases. This CDR3 is built from 13 residues. Trimming cost V 0 bases and J 8 bases; bases outside gene matches: 4. Germline CDR1 and CDR2: SGHRS and YFSETQ. CDR3 sequence: CASSLAGGAGYTF. Here the CDR3 DNA reads TGCGCCAGCAGCTTGGCAGGGGGTGCGGGCTACACCTTC.

The V gene is TRBV20-1, the J gene TRBJ2-5, with D unclear. CDR3 length: 10 residues. The V gene's germline CDR1 is DFQATT and CDR2 SNEGSKA (reference sequence). Deletions cut 6 bases from V and 3 bases from J, with 5 bases between. The CDR3 is CSAVEETQYF. For the CDR3, the DNA is TGCAGTGCAGTTGAAGAGACCCAGTACTTC.

This clone was seen more than once but under ten times. The rearrangement uses TRBV11-1 and TRBJ2-2; the D call may be TRBD1 or TRBD2 (5 bases each). Trimming pared 5 bases from V and 5 bases from J, leaving 12 bases between. The CDR3 totals 14 residues. Germline V gene sequence: CDR1 SGHAT, CDR2 FQDESV (reference sequence). The CDR3 nucleotides are TGTGCCAGCAGCCTAGGGACCTTAACCGGGGAGCTGTTTTTT. Translated: CASSLGTLTGELFF.

This rearrangement joins TRBV10-3 to TRBJ1-1; D possibly corresponds to TRBD1 (6 bases). The CDR3 spans 14 residues. Per the germline V gene, CDR1 is ENHRY and CDR2 is SYGVKD. Trimming removed 7 bases from V and 3 bases from J, with 15 bases in between. The CDR3 reads CAIKGGFKYTEAFF. The CDR3 region has the DNA TGTGCCATCAAGGGGGGTTTCAAGTACACTGAAGCTTTCTTT.

The chain couples TRBV5-4 to TRBJ1-6; the match to TRBD1 covers 7 bases. This CDR3 region has 15 residues. J lost 7 bases, V lost 1 base, and 5 bases had no gene match. Germline V CDR1 and CDR2: SGHNT, YYREEE (reference sequence). In nucleotides, the CDR3 is TGTGCCAGCAGCTTGACTTGGGACAGCAATTCACCCCTCCACTTT. Amino acids: CASSLTWDSNSPLHF.

The chain carries TRBV18 and TRBJ1-2; 9 bases map to TRBD1. The germline V gene encodes CDR1 KGHSH and CDR2 LQKENI. This CDR3 has 14 amino acids. After removal of 3 bases from V and 8 bases from J, the junction contained 7 bases not matched to a gene. CDR3 nucleotides: TGTGCCAGCTCACCGGGACAGGGACCCTCAGGCTACACCTTC. Residues: CASSPGQGPSGYTF.

The chain has TRBV30 and TRBJ1-2, with D possibly matching TRBD1 (6 bases). Trimming pared 4 bases from V and 8 bases from J, leaving 14 bases between. Looked up from germline, CDR1 is GTSNPN and CDR2 is SVGIG (reference sequence). The CDR3 length is 12 residues. CDR3 coding DNA: TGTGCCTGGAATGGACAGACCTCCGGCTACACCTTC. Protein product: CAWNGQTSGYTF.

The chain's CDR3 is CASSPNPYEQYF. The CDR3 coding sequence is TGTGCCAGCAGCCCTAACCCCTACGAGCAGTACTTC. The chain employs TRBV7-2 and TRBJ2-7, with D unresolved. The V gene lost 5 bases and the J gene lost 2 bases, with 7 bases spanning the gap. CDR1 is SGHTA and CDR2 is FQGNSA in the germline V gene. The length of the CDR3 is 12 residues.

The chain employs TRBV27 and TRBJ1-5; 8 nucleotides agree with TRBD1. Per germline, CDR1 MNHEY and CDR2 SMNVEV (reference sequence). CDR3 size: 14 residues. The V and J ends lost 4 bases and 10 bases, in that order; junction bases with no gene match: 9. In DNA, the CDR3 is TGTGCCAGCAGTTATGGACAGGGAAGGGATCCCCAGCATTTT. It encodes CASSYGQGRDPQHF.

This chain joins TRBV2 and TRBJ2-2, with 10 bases aligning to TRBD2. Germline values: CDR1 SNHLY, CDR2 FYNNEI. The CDR3 is made up of 16 amino acids. V shed 3 bases and J 4 bases; nucleotides not matched to a gene: 5. CDR3 bases: TGTGCCAGCAGTGAGATAAGCGGGGGGGCCACCGGGGAGCTGTTTTTT. Translation gives CASSEISGGATGELFF.

There are a few counts of this clone. CDR3 in DNA: TGTGCCAGCAGCCAAGTGTTCAGGGACCACGAGCAGTACTTC. It translates to CASSQVFRDHEQYF. The rearrangement joins TRBV14 to TRBJ2-7, with D perhaps being TRBD1 or TRBD2 (5 bases each). V was cut by 1 base and J by 5 bases, with 12 bases left in between. In germline, CDR1 is SGHDN, CDR2 FVKESK. CDR3 size: 14 residues.

The CDR3, as DNA: TGTGCCAGCAGCCCTCGGGACAGCTGGAGCGGGGAGCTGTTTTTT. Translation gives CASSPRDSWSGELFF. The rearrangement joins TRBV9 to TRBJ2-2; 7 bases are a match to TRBD1. CDR3 length equals 15 residues. V trimming: 4 bases; J trimming: 7 bases; junction bases outside the gene matches: 10. Germline CDR1 reads SGDLS; CDR2 reads YYNGEE.

This clone showed up many times. The gene calls are TRBV7-2 and TRBJ2-3; the match to TRBD2 covers 13 bases. CDR3 size: 17 residues. The ends lost 2 bases at V and 4 bases at J; junction bases unmatched: 6. The germline V gene has CDR1 SGHTA and CDR2 FQGNSA. CDR3 sequence (DNA): TGTGCCAGCAGCTTACGGGGGACTAGCGGGGTGGCAGATACGCAGTATTTT. Translated: CASSLRGTSGVADTQYF.

This clone has a handful of counts. V and J are TRBV11-2 and TRBJ1-2; 7 bases align to TRBD1. The length of the CDR3 is 15 residues. Germline lookup yields CDR1 SGHAT and CDR2 FQNNGV. V shed 5 bases and J 2 bases; nucleotides not matched to a gene: 8. The CDR3 spells CASSPLTGANYGYTF. DNA of the CDR3: TGTGCCAGCAGCCCGCTCACAGGGGCCAACTATGGCTACACCTTC.

The chain recombines TRBV11-2 with TRBJ1-1; D may be TRBD1 (6 bases). Per the germline V gene, CDR1 is SGHAT and CDR2 is FQNNGV. The CDR3 extends over 11 amino acids. V was clipped by 5 bases and J by 9 bases, with 10 bases between them. CDR3 sequence: CASSLQGKAFF. The CDR3 bases are TGTGCCAGCAGCCTACAGGGAAAAGCTTTCTTT.

The DNA of the CDR3 is TGTGCCAGCAGGCAGGGCGGCACAGATACGCAGTATTTT. Encoded protein: CASRQGGTDTQYF. The genes are TRBV27 and TRBJ2-3; possibly TRBD1 for D (5 bases). In germline, CDR1 is MNHEY, CDR2 SMNVEV (reference sequence). V was trimmed by 6 bases and J by 1 base, leaving 8 bases between them. CDR3 length: 13 residues.

This rearrangement joins TRBV4-1 to TRBJ1-6; maybe TRBD1 (5 bases). CDR3 size: 16 residues. V was pared by 3 bases and J by 7 bases, with 16 bases between. From germline, CDR1 is MGHRA and CDR2 YSYEKL. The CDR3, as DNA: TGCGCCAGCAGCCAGATACAGGTAACGGTGAATTCACCCCTCCACTTT. Protein: CASSQIQVTVNSPLHF.

The chain joins TRBV28 to TRBJ1-2; no reliable D call. CDR1 MDHEN and CDR2 SYDVKM come from the germline V gene. V was shortened by 2 bases and J by 7 bases, with 8 bases between the two germline ends. The CDR3 runs 12 residues. CDR3 sequence reads: CASSLNKGGYTF. CDR3 coding DNA: TGTGCCAGCAGTTTAAATAAGGGTGGCTACACCTTC.

By frequency in the sample, this clone is medium-sized. The chain joins TRBV28 to TRBJ1-2; 7 bases match TRBD1. The CDR3 has 17 amino acids. Trimming removed 5 bases from V and 1 base from J; junction bases left unmatched: 13. Germline-derived CDR1 and CDR2 are MDHEN and SYDVKM. CDR3 DNA sequence: TGTGCCAGCAGTCCACTCGGGACAGTTGAAATTAACTATGGCTACACCTTC. This sequence encodes CASSPLGTVEINYGYTF.

This chain uses TRBV11-2 with TRBJ1-2; D remains ambiguous. Per germline, CDR1 SGHAT and CDR2 FQNNGV. The CDR3 is made up of 13 amino acids. Trimming left V 2 bases short and J 5 bases short, with 9 bases between. The CDR3 bases are TGTGCCAGCAGCTTAAAACCAGCTTATGGCTACACCTTC. Its protein product is CASSLKPAYGYTF.

The rearrangement joins TRBV30 to TRBJ1-2, with TRBD1 matching 8 bases. The trim removed 0 bases at V and 8 bases at J, leaving 5 bases unmatched. The germline CDR1 and CDR2 sequences are GTSNPN and SVGIG (reference sequence). This CDR3 spans 13 amino acids. The CDR3 DNA reads TGTGCCTGGAGTGTAAACAGACAGGGGGGCTACACCTTC. Its protein is CAWSVNRQGGYTF.

In DNA form, the CDR3 reads TGTGCCTGGAGTAAGCGGGGGGGCTTAAATGAGCAGTTCTTC. Translation gives CAWSKRGGLNEQFF. This chain links TRBV30 with TRBJ2-1; 10 bases are shared with TRBD2. The CDR3 spans 14 residues. Germline lookup yields CDR1 GTSNPN and CDR2 SVGIG (reference sequence). The junction had 5 bases not matched to a gene; V was cut back by 2 bases and J by 7 bases.

This clone was seen just once. The chain employs TRBV25-1 and TRBJ2-2, with 9 positions matching TRBD1. Germline CDR1 and CDR2: MGHDK and SYGVNS. CDR3 length: 18 amino acids. V lost 4 bases to trimming and J lost 1 base; unmatched junction nucleotides: 10. The CDR3: CASSGPVGTGWNTGELFF. The CDR3 nucleotides read TGTGCCAGCAGTGGGCCCGTCGGGACAGGGTGGAACACCGGGGAGCTGTTTTTT.

The gene calls are TRBV9 and TRBJ2-1; D unclear. CDR1 is SGDLS and CDR2 is YYNGEE in the germline V gene. Trimming pared 1 base from V and 1 base from J, leaving 6 bases between. This CDR3 spans 14 amino acids. This CDR3 reads CASSVSPSYNEQFF. In nucleotides, the CDR3 is TGTGCCAGCAGCGTAAGCCCTTCCTACAATGAGCAGTTCTTC.

CDR3 sequence reads: CACGGSGYGYTF. As DNA, the CDR3 is TGTGCCTGCGGGGGCTCCGGCTATGGCTACACCTTC. The gene calls are TRBV30 and TRBJ1-2; maybe TRBD1 (6 bases). CDR3 length equals 12 residues. Trimming left V 6 bases short and J 4 bases short, with 12 bases between. Germline V gene data show CDR1 as GTSNPN and CDR2 as SVGIG (reference sequence).

This clone was observed a handful of times. V gene TRBV29-1 combines with J gene TRBJ2-7; possibly TRBD1 for D (5 bases). The CDR3 loop spans 11 amino acids. With 4 bases removed from V and 6 bases from J, the gap between germline ends came to 10 bases. The germline gives CDR1 SQVTM, CDR2 ANQGSEA. CDR3 sequence (DNA): TGCAGCGTTGTAAGGGGCGCCGAGCAGTACTTC. Translation: CSVVRGAEQYF.

The chain uses TRBV7-2 and TRBJ2-7; a weak D match, TRBD1 (6 bases). The V and J ends lost 2 bases and 5 bases respectively, with 13 bases between them. This CDR3 contains 14 residues. From germline, CDR1 is SGHTA and CDR2 FQGNSA. This CDR3 is CASSLPDRLNEQYF. CDR3 in DNA: TGTGCCAGCAGCTTACCCGACAGGTTAAACGAGCAGTACTTC.